This paragraph covers one T cell receptor (beta chain) sequence. The antigen is unknown. Trimming took 5 bases from V and 6 from J; bases not matched to a gene: 8. Germline CDR1 SGHDT, CDR2 YYEEEE. The CDR3 contains 15 residues. It was with 60 Vbeta and 13 Jbeta primers that the PCR ran. Sequenced by immunoSEQ multiplex PCR; TCRdb stores in-frame clones only, minus some. Of some 150,000 clones in the sample, approximately 8.9% were seen once. The data were obtained in a study of cytomegalovirus exposure and HLA in healthy donors. On the study more broadly: A prior study identified over 100 million unique TCR beta sequences from about 180 million T cells. Samples from HLA-typed donors yielded 65 million to 90 million unique TCRs in an early data release. Study conclusions and caveats: The authors reported that TCR beta sequences could predict HLA-A and HLA-B alleles. These predictions were accurate for most subjects in the first cohort. Apparent HLA restriction characterized most CMV-associated TCR beta chains in a later analysis.

The chain recombines TRBV5-6 with TRBJ2-2, with 9 bases lining up with TRBD1. This sequence originates from a woman between 40 and 55 years old in good health and CMV-seropositive. The sequenced sample consisted of PBMCs. CDR3 sequence (DNA): TGTGCCAGCAGTCGTACAGGGGGCGCAGCCGGGGAGCTGTTTTTT. This encodes CASSRTGGAAGELFF.